The 14 T cell receptor beta chains below were found in one sample sequenced in a study of kidney transplant recipient with SARS-CoV-2 infection. TCRdb independently ran MiXCR on the reads; one entry per CDR3 protein. The profile shows 200,000 to 300,000 distinct CDR3 sequences, under 35% of them singletons. Specimen: a blood sample, collected at baseline and on day 111 from a kidney transplant recipient. The receptors originated from a male patient in his 30s who had COVID-19 and was a kidney transplant recipient. Some T cells may trace back to the graft donor.

The chain has TRBV5-4 and TRBJ1-1; D may be TRBD1 (6 bases). Germline V gives CDR1 SGHNT, CDR2 YYREEE (reference sequence). There are 16 residues in the CDR3. With 1 base removed from V and 1 base from J, the gap between germline ends came to 14 bases. The CDR3 is CASSLWGRGGNTEAFF. Here the CDR3 DNA reads TGTGCCAGCAGCTTGTGGGGGCGTGGAGGGAACACTGAAGCTTTCTTT.

This clonotype was picked up many times. This sequence joins TRBV20-1 and TRBJ1-2; D gene ambiguous. Trimming took 4 bases from V and 4 from J, leaving 22 bases between them. Germline CDR1 reads DFQATT; CDR2 reads SNEGSKA (reference sequence). The CDR3 totals 16 residues. CDR3 residues: CSAIVRLFRKTYGYTF. CDR3 bases: TGCAGTGCTATAGTCAGGCTGTTTCGAAAGACCTATGGCTACACCTTC.

This rearrangement joins TRBV20-1 to TRBJ2-1; a weak D match, TRBD2 (6 bases). The germline CDR1 and CDR2 sequences are DFQATT and SNEGSKA (reference sequence). V was clipped by 1 base and J by 7 bases, with 11 bases between them. The CDR3 runs 13 residues. CDR3 sequence (DNA): TGCAGTGCTAGAGTTGCTAGCGAAAATGAGCAGTTCTTC. Protein: CSARVASENEQFF.

This clonotype was observed at least ten times. The J gene is TRBJ1-2, the V gene TRBV11-1; D is undetermined. The CDR3 runs 17 residues. In germline, CDR1 is SGHAT, CDR2 FQDESV (reference sequence). Trimming stripped 5 bases from V and 4 bases from J, with 23 bases between. CDR3 sequence: CASSGLSKAGKTYGYTF. In nucleotides, the CDR3 is TGTGCCAGCAGCGGGTTGTCTAAGGCTGGAAAGACCTATGGCTACACCTTC.

This clonotype was recorded at least ten times. V is TRBV6-5 and J is TRBJ2-7; D not certain. This CDR3 is 13 amino acids long. CDR1 and CDR2 (germline): MNHEY, SVGAGI. Trimming left V 5 bases short and J 3 bases short, with 11 bases between. The CDR3 sequence: CASSVQVVYEQYF. In DNA, the CDR3 is TGTGCCAGCAGTGTCCAAGTTGTCTACGAGCAGTACTTC.

The gene calls are TRBV18 and TRBJ2-1; weak D call: TRBD1 (5 bases). V was cut by 2 bases and J by 10 bases, with 24 bases left in between. The CDR3 runs 17 residues. Germline V gene lookup returns CDR1 KGHSH and CDR2 LQKENI. CDR3 sequence (DNA): TGTGCCAGCTCACCATATACAAGGGGTAGCCGCCCGCACGAGCAGTTCTTC. Its protein is CASSPYTRGSRPHEQFF.

This clonotype was recorded a few times. The chain combines TRBV16 with TRBJ1-2; D is undetermined. Between the trimmed V and J ends, which lost 5 bases and 4 bases, there was a span of 23 bases. There are 17 residues in the CDR3. Germline assignment: CDR1 KGHSY and CDR2 FQNENV. The CDR3 bases are TGTGCCAGCAGCGCCCCCCGGGTCGTTAGAAAGACCTATGGCTACACCTTC. This gives the protein CASSAPRVVRKTYGYTF.

The chain combines TRBV4-3 with TRBJ2-5; D perhaps matches TRBD1 (5 bases). CDR1 is LGHNA and CDR2 is YSLEER in the germline V gene. V gave up 1 base and J gave up 5 bases, with 11 bases separating them. The CDR3 is 14 amino acids. CDR3 in DNA: TGCGCCAGCAGCCAAGGACAGTCCGGGGAGACCCAGTACTTC. It specifies CASSQGQSGETQYF.

This clonotype was recorded only once. Possible read error: a much larger clone is one base away. This chain joins TRBV3-1 and TRBJ2-5; D remains unclear. The CDR3 is made up of 16 amino acids. The V end was cut by 4 bases, the J end by 2 bases, with 17 bases between. The germline gives CDR1 LGHDT, CDR2 YNNKEL (reference sequence). CDR3: CASSRTQRARQETQYF. The CDR3 DNA is TGTGCCAGCAGCCGTACTCAACGTGCCCGACAAGAGACCCAGTACTTC.

As regards this clonotype: Since a much larger clone is just one base distant, this may be a read error. V is TRBV7-1 and J is TRBJ1-2; D is undetermined. TRBV7-1 is assigned to the ORF class and has an uncertain function. Trimming took 5 bases from V and 4 from J, leaving 23 bases between them. CDR3 length: 17 amino acids. The CDR3 DNA sequence: TGTGCCAGCAGCATCCGCTGTCACGAGGGAAGGACCTATGGCTACACCTTC. This gives the protein CASSIRCHEGRTYGYTF.

The table lists this clonotype with many counts. At one boundary the junction diverges from the germline segment, which might be a read error. The genes are TRBV7-6 and TRBJ2-5; 9 bases agree with TRBD1. CDR1 is SGHVS and CDR2 is FNYEAQ in the germline V gene. The CDR3 totals 13 residues. The CDR3 is CASSSTGGETQYF. CDR3 in DNA: TGTGCTAGCAGCTCGACAGGGGGAGAGACCCAGTACTTC.

Turning to this clonotype: This may arise from a read error, as a much more abundant clone is one base away. The V call is TRBV28, the J call TRBJ2-7; D is tentatively TRBD1 or TRBD2 (7 bases each). Germline V gene data show CDR1 as MDHEN and CDR2 as SYDVKM. The CDR3 totals 15 residues. CDR3 in DNA: TGTGCCAGCAGTTCCTCAGGGGGAGGGCGTTACGGGCAGTACTTC. The encoded protein is CASSSSGGGRYGQYF. Together with reference TRBV28 and TRBJ2-7, the CDR3 gives the full variable domain: DVKVTQSSRYLVKRTGEKVFLECVQDMDHENMFWYRQDPGLGLRLIYFSYDVKMKEKGDIPEGYSVSREKKERFSLILESASTNQTSMYLCASSSSGGGRYGQYFGPGTRLTVT.

The CDR3 bases are TGCAGCGTCAGGGGGCGAGAGACCCAGTACTTC. Its protein is CSVRGRETQYF. This rearrangement joins TRBV29-1 to TRBJ2-5, with 8 bases lining up with TRBD1. Trimming at V came to 6 bases and at J to 4 bases, leaving 1 base not matched to a gene. The germline V gene encodes CDR1 SQVTM and CDR2 ANQGSEA. This CDR3 region has 11 residues.

As regards this clonotype: At one end the junction does not follow the germline gene, possibly because of a read error. V is TRBV10-1 and J is TRBJ2-3; TRBD1 matches 7 bases. CDR1 and CDR2 (germline): WNHNN, SYGVQD (reference sequence). CDR3 length: 17 residues. Here the CDR3 DNA reads TGCGCCAGCAGTGACCTTGTGAGGCGGGTGGGGGACAGATACGCAGTATTT. This gives the protein CASSDLVRRVGDRYAVF.